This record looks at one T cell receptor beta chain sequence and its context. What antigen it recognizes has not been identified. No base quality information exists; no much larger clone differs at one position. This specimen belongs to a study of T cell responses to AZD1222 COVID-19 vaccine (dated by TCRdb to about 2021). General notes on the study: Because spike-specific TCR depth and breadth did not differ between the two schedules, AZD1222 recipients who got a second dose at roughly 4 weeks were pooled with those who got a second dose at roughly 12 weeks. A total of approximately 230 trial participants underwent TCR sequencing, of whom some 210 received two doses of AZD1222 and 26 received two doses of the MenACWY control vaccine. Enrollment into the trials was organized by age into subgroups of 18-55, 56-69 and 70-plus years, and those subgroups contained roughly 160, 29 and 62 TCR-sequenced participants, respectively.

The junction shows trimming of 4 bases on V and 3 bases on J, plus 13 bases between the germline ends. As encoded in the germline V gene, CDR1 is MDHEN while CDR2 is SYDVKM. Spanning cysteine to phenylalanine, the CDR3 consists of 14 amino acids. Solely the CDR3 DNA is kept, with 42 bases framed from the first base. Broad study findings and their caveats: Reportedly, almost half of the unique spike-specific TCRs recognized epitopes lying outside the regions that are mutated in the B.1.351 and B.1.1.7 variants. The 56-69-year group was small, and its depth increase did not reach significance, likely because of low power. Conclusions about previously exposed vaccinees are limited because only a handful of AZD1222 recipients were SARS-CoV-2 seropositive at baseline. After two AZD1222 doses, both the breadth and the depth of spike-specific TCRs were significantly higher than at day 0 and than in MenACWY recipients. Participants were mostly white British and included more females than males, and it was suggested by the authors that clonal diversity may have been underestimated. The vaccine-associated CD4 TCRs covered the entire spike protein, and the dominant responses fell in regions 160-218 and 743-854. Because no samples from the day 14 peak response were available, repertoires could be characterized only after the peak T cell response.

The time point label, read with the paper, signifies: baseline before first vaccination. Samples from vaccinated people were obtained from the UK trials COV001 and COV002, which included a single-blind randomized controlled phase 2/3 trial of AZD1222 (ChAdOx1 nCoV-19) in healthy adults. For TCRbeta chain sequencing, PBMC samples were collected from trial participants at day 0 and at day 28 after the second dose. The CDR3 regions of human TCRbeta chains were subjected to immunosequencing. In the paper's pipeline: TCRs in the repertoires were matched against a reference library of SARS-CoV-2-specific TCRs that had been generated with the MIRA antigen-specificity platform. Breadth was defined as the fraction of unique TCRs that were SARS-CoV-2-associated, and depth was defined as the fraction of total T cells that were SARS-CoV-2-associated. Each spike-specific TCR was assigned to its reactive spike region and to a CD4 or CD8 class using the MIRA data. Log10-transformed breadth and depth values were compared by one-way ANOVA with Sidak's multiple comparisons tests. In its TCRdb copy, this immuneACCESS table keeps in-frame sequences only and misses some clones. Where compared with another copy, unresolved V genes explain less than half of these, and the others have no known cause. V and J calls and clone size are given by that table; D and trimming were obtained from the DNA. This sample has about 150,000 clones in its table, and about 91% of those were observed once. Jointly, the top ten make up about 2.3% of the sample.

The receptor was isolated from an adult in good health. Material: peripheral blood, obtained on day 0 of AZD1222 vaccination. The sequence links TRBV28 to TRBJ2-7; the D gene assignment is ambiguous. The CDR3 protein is CASSSDPGLYEQYF. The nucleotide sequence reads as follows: TGTGCCAGCAGTTCCGACCCCGGGCTCTACGAGCAGTACTTC.